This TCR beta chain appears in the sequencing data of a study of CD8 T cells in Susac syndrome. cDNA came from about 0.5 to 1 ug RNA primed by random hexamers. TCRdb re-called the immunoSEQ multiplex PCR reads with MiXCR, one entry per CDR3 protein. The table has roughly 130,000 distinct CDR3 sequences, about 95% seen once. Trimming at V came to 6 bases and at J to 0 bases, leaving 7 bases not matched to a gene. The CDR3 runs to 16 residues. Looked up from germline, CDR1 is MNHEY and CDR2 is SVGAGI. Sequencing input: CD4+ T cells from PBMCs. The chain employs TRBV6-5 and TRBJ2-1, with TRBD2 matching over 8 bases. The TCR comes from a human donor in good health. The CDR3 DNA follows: TGTGCCAGCAGGTACCAGCGGGAGAGCTCCTACAATGAGCAGTTCTTC. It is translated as CASRYQRESSYNEQFF.